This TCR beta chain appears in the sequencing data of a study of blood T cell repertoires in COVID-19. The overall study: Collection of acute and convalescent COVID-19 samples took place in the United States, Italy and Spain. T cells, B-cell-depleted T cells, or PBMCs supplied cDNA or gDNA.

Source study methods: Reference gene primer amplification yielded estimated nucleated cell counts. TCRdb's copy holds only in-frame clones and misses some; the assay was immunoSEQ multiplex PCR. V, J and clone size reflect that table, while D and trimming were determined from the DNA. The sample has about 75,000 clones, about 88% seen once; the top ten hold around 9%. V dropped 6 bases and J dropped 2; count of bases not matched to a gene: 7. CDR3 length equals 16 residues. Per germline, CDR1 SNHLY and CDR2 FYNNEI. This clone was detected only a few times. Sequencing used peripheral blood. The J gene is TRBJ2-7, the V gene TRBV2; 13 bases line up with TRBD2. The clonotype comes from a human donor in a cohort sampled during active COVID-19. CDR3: CASSPRTSGGTYEQYF. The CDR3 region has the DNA TGTGCCAGCAGCCCGCGGACTAGCGGGGGCACCTACGAGCAGTACTTC.